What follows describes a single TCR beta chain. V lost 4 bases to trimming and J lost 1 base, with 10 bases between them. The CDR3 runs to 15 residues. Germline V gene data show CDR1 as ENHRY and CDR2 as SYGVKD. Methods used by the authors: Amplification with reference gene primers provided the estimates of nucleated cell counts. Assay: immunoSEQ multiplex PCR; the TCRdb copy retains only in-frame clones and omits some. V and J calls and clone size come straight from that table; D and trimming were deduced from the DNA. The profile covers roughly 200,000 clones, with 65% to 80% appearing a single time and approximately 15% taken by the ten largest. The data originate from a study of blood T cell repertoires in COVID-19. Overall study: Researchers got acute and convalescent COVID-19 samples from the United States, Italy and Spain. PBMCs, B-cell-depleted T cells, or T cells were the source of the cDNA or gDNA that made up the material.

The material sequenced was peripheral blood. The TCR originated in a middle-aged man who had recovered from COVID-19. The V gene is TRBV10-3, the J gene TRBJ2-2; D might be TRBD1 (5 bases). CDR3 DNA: TGTGCCATCAGTGGTCCGGACAAGAACACCGGGGAGCTGTTTTTT. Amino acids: CAISGPDKNTGELFF.